This T cell receptor (beta chain) was identified in a study of blood T cell repertoires in COVID-19. At the level of the study: Samples representing acute and convalescent COVID-19 were sourced from the United States, Italy and Spain. T cells, B-cell-depleted T cells, or PBMCs supplied cDNA or gDNA.

Authors' data handling: For nucleated cells, counts were estimated from reference gene primer amplification. Clones were sequenced by immunoSEQ multiplex PCR, and TCRdb holds only the in-frame ones, with some missing. Clone size and the V and J calls come from that table; the DNA yielded D and trimming. The sample comprises roughly 260,000 clones, 88% of which are singletons, and under 4.5% rests with the top ten. The CDR3 sequence is 13 residues long. Germline CDR1 and CDR2: SGHRS and YFSETQ. V lost 0 bases, J lost 7 bases, and 11 bases lay in between. The sequence was collected from a man aged 55 to 69 who had recovered from COVID-19. Sequenced input: peripheral blood. The chain couples TRBV5-1 to TRBJ2-7; possibly TRBD2 for D (6 bases). This CDR3 reads CASSLDRGGEQYF. The CDR3 DNA is TGCGCCAGCAGCTTGGACCGGGGAGGAGAGCAGTACTTC. The complete variable domain, with remaining parts taken from reference TRBV5-1 and TRBJ2-7, reads KAGVTQTPRYLIKTRGQQVTLSCSPISGHRSVSWYQQTPGQGLQFLFEYFSETQRNKGNFPGRFSGRQFSNSRSEMNVSTLELGDSALYLCASSLDRGGEQYFGPGTRLTVT.